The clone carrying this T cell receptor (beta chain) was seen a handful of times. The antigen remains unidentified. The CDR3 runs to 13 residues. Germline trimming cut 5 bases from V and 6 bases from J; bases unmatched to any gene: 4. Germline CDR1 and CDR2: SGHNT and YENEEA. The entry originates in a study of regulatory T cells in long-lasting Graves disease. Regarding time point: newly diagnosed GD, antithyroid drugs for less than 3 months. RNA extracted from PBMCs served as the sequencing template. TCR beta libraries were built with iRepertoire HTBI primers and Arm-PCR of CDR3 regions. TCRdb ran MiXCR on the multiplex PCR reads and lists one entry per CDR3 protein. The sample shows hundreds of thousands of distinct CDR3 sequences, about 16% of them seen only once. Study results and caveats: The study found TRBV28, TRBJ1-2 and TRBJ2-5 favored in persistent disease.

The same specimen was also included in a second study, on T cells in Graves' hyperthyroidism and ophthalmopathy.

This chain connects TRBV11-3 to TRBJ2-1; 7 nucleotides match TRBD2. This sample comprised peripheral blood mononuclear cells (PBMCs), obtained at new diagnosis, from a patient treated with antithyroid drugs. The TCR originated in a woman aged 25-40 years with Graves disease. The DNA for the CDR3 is TGTGCCAGCAGCGTTAGCGGGCCCAATGAGCAGTTCTTC. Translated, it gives CASSVSGPNEQFF.